This passage covers 19 T cell receptor beta chains from one sample sequenced in a study of cytomegalovirus exposure and HLA in healthy donors (dated by TCRdb to about 2017). Library preparation was by the immunoSEQ multiplex PCR assay. TCRdb provides this immuneACCESS table in a form limited to in-frame rearrangements. Some clones are lacking; in checked studies, under half of them reflect an unresolved V gene, and why the rest are absent is not known. Present in this sample are 150,000 to 200,000 clones, 85% to 90% of which were seen just once. 3.5% to 4.5% of the sample lies in the top ten. The sequenced sample was PBMCs. These TCRs come from a young man in good health and CMV-seropositive.

The chain is built from TRBV11-3 and TRBJ1-2; 8 nucleotides align to TRBD1. This CDR3 is 14 amino acids long. V shed 5 bases and J 5 bases; nucleotides not matched to a gene: 7. Germline CDR1 reads SGHNT; CDR2 reads YENEEA. This CDR3 reads CASSPRTGLYGYTF. In DNA form, the CDR3 reads TGTGCCAGCAGCCCCCGGACAGGGTTGTATGGCTACACCTTC.

Details on this clone: Other DNA sequences within the sample encode an identical CDR3. The chain recombines TRBV27 with TRBJ2-7; D ambiguous. The CDR3 covers 13 residues. Germline V lookup: CDR1 MNHEY, CDR2 SMNVEV (reference sequence). Trimming left V 2 bases short and J 2 bases short, with 7 bases between. CDR3 bases: TGTGCCAGCAGTTTACGCAGTGCCTACGAGCAGTACTTC. It codes for CASSLRSAYEQYF.

The J gene is TRBJ2-5, the V gene TRBV5-5; possible D gene TRBD1, 5 bases. Germline V gives CDR1 SGHKS, CDR2 YYEKEE (reference sequence). There are 16 residues in the CDR3. Trimming left V 4 bases short and J 1 base short, with 17 bases between. DNA for the CDR3: TGTGCCAGCAGCCACCCAGAATGGGGCCCCCAAGAGACCCAGTACTTC. Protein product: CASSHPEWGPQETQYF.

The chain employs TRBV5-1 and TRBJ2-3, with D maybe TRBD1 (6 bases). The CDR3 runs to 16 residues. Germline loops: CDR1 SGHRS, CDR2 YFSETQ. The germline V and J ends were trimmed by 1 base and 5 bases, with 17 bases remaining between them. The CDR3 DNA follows: TGCGCCAGCAGCTTGAAGAGGCAGGGGTTAGGAGATACGCAGTATTTT. As protein: CASSLKRQGLGDTQYF.

CDR3 nucleotides: TGTGCCAGCAGTGAGTCAAGCGGGAGGACGCCTTGGAATGAGCAGTTCTTC. This sequence encodes CASSESSGRTPWNEQFF. This chain connects TRBV6-1 to TRBJ2-1; 9 bases line up with TRBD2. V trimming: 3 bases; J trimming: 7 bases; junction bases outside the gene matches: 13. Germline lookup yields CDR1 MNHNS and CDR2 SASEGT. This CDR3 region has 17 residues.

The CDR3 protein is CASSSGQETYEQYF. The CDR3 nucleotides are TGTGCCAGCAGCTCGGGACAGGAGACCTACGAGCAGTACTTC. The rearrangement links TRBV7-2 to TRBJ2-7, with 8 nucleotides matching TRBD1. CDR3 length: 14 amino acids. From germline, CDR1 is SGHTA and CDR2 FQGNSA. V gave up 4 bases and J gave up 2 bases; unmatched junction bases: 4. Full variable domain (missing parts from reference TRBV7-2 and TRBJ2-7): GAGVSQSPSNKVTEKGKDVELRCDPISGHTALYWYRQSLGQGLEFLIYFQGNSAPDKSGLPSDRFSAERTGGSVSTLTIQRTQQEDSAVYLCASSSGQETYEQYFGPGTRLTVT.

The chain recombines TRBV12-5 with TRBJ2-1, with D maybe TRBD2 (6 bases). CDR1 LGHNT and CDR2 FRNRAP come from the germline V gene. This CDR3 contains 14 residues. Trimming pared 7 bases from V and 9 bases from J, leaving 19 bases between. The CDR3 DNA sequence: TGTGCTAGTGATAAGAGTGGGAGGCAGGGTGAGCAGTTCTTC. Its translation: CASDKSGRQGEQFF.

The chain recombines TRBV2 with TRBJ1-2, with D possibly TRBD1 on 5 matching bases. Germline CDR1 reads SNHLY; CDR2 reads FYNNEI. This CDR3 contains 14 residues. The ends were cut back, 4 bases at V and 6 bases at J, with 15 bases in the middle. The DNA for the CDR3 is TGTGCCAGCAGTGGGGGAGGGGCAGGCAATGGCTACACCTTC. The encoded protein is CASSGGGAGNGYTF.

CDR3 region: CASSLLQSTSGEQYF. The DNA of the CDR3 is TGCGCCAGCAGCCTGCTTCAGTCGACTTCCGGCGAGCAGTACTTC. V is TRBV4-1 and J is TRBJ2-7; D remains unclear. CDR3 length: 15 amino acids. Looked up from germline, CDR1 is MGHRA and CDR2 is YSYEKL. Deletions cut 4 bases from V and 6 bases from J, with 19 bases between.

This clone was detected once. The rearrangement links TRBV2 to TRBJ2-5; no reliable D call. Germline V gene sequence: CDR1 SNHLY, CDR2 FYNNEI. Between the trimmed V and J ends, which lost 8 bases and 5 bases, there was a span of 15 bases. CDR3 length: 13 residues. The CDR3 region has the DNA TGTGCCAGCTTTAACCTCCCGGAGGAGACCCAGTACTTC. Protein: CASFNLPEETQYF.

Points on this clone: Compared with germline, one end of the junction differs, possibly owing to a read error. The chain employs TRBV2 and TRBJ2-1; TRBD2 matches at 9 bases. From germline, CDR1 is SNHLY and CDR2 FYNNEI. The CDR3 runs 16 residues. The DNA for the CDR3 is TGTGCCAGCAGGGAAGGTAGCGGGAGTAAGTGGAATGAGCAGTTCTTC. The encoded protein is CASREGSGSKWNEQFF.

This rearrangement joins TRBV7-3 to TRBJ2-1; 8 nucleotides line up with TRBD2. Germline loops: CDR1 SGHTA, CDR2 FQGTGA. The CDR3 runs 15 residues. J gave up 6 bases and V 5 bases, and 9 bases lay outside the gene matches. The CDR3 region has the DNA TGTGCCAGCAGCATAAATAGCGGGGTAAGCAATGAGCAGTTCTTC. It translates to CASSINSGVSNEQFF.

V is TRBV4-1 and J is TRBJ2-5, with D maybe TRBD2 (5 bases). Germline CDR1 MGHRA, CDR2 YSYEKL. Deletions cut 2 bases from V and 1 base from J, with 5 bases between. This CDR3 has 13 residues. The CDR3 DNA follows: TGCGCCAGCAGCCAAACTAGCCAAGAGACCCAGTACTTC. As protein: CASSQTSQETQYF.

This chain connects TRBV5-1 to TRBJ2-3, with D possibly matching TRBD1 (5 bases). The germline V and J ends were trimmed by 0 bases and 1 base, with 9 bases remaining between them. The CDR3 length is 15 residues. Per the germline V gene, CDR1 is SGHRS and CDR2 is YFSETQ. The CDR3 sequence: CASSLAREGTDTQYF. CDR3 bases: TGCGCCAGCAGCTTGGCCAGGGAAGGCACAGATACGCAGTATTTT.

Only a few counts were recorded for this clone. This rearrangement joins TRBV25-1 to TRBJ2-7; no definite D call. V lost 2 bases and J lost 0, with 8 bases in between. The CDR3 runs 14 residues. In germline, CDR1 is MGHDK, CDR2 SYGVNS. DNA for the CDR3: TGTGCCAGCAGTGAAGCTGGCGGCTCCTACGAGCAGTACTTC. Translated, it gives CASSEAGGSYEQYF.

The chain employs TRBV11-2 and TRBJ2-1; 10 bases map to TRBD2. With 5 bases clipped from V and 2 bases from J, the junction kept 6 bases outside the gene matches. Per germline, CDR1 SGHAT and CDR2 FQNNGV. The CDR3 sequence is 16 residues long. The CDR3 DNA follows: TGTGCCAGCAGCCGCGGACTAGCGGCAGCCTACAATGAGCAGTTCTTC. As protein: CASSRGLAAAYNEQFF.

The sample holds one count of this clone. The chain uses TRBV5-1 and TRBJ1-1, with 7 bases matching TRBD1. Germline loops: CDR1 SGHRS, CDR2 YFSETQ. This CDR3 spans 16 amino acids. V was clipped by 4 bases and J by 3 bases; unmatched bases: 12. CDR3 residues: CASSQRTTGVDTEAFF. In DNA form, the CDR3 reads TGCGCCAGCAGCCAAAGAACCACAGGGGTTGACACTGAAGCTTTCTTT.

V usage is TRBV30 and J usage is TRBJ1-5; 7 bases align to TRBD1. The trim removed 2 bases at V and 1 base at J, leaving 8 bases unmatched. CDR1 is GTSNPN and CDR2 is SVGIG in the germline V gene (reference sequence). This CDR3 is 16 amino acids long. CDR3 loop: CAWSRPGTASNQPQHF. For the CDR3, the DNA is TGTGCCTGGAGTCGTCCCGGGACAGCGAGCAATCAGCCCCAGCATTTT.

This clone was picked up one time. This sequence joins TRBV28 and TRBJ2-5; 7 nucleotides line up with TRBD1. This CDR3 is built from 16 residues. Losses at the gene ends were 4 bases for V and 5 bases for J; bases not matched to a gene: 13. Germline loops: CDR1 MDHEN, CDR2 SYDVKM. The CDR3 nucleotides are TGTGCCAGCAGTTACGTAAACAGGGGTTCCCAGGAGACCCAGTACTTC. Translation gives CASSYVNRGSQETQYF.